These T cell receptor beta chains were read from a single sample in a study of Graves' ophthalmopathy and Graves' hyperthyroidism. MiXCR was run by TCRdb on the multiplex PCR reads, yielding one entry per CDR3 protein. Of around 1,000,000 distinct CDR3 sequences listed, about 36% are singletons. Sequencing was done on a sample of peripheral blood or thyroid tissue (not recorded which). These receptors came from an adult man with Graves' hyperthyroidism. CDR3s include the opening cysteine and the closing phenylalanine or tryptophan.

V gene	J gene	CDR3 protein
TRBV10-3	TRBJ1-2	CAISLDRGGHTF
TRBV20-1	TRBJ1-5	CSAPGGNSNQPQHF
TRBV24-1	TRBJ2-5	CATSDMFGETQYF
TRBV19	TRBJ1-6	CASGTGANNSPLHF
TRBV11-2	TRBJ1-1	CASRIDRMNTEAFF
TRBV6-6	TRBJ2-7	CASSYPGTSWVEQYF
TRBV19	TRBJ2-5	CASSPRVSSETQYF
TRBV3-2	TRBJ1-5	CASSLLDSPSNQPQHF
TRBV10-3	TRBJ2-7	CAISTSSTEAYEQYF
TRBV20-1	TRBJ1-2	CSAGPDLNYGYTF
TRBV7-9	TRBJ2-7	CASSQVTPSAGLTYEQYF
TRBV6-5	TRBJ1-5	CASSDDRGQPQHF
TRBV20-1	TRBJ2-7	CSAYRTGTPTYEQYF
TRBV5-1	TRBJ2-7	CASSFSSGKGEQYF
TRBV5-6	TRBJ1-1	CASSQTWGTEAFF
TRBV2	TRBJ2-7	CAGFSEETYEQYF
TRBV2	TRBJ1-1	CASSEPGADGNTEAFF
TRBV2	TRBJ2-7	CASQQSLVREQYF
TRBV2	TRBJ1-1	CASNPQGVQAFF
TRBV29-1	TRBJ2-7	CSVTRGGPEQYF
TRBV7-2	TRBJ1-5	CASSTGQGGGRQPQHF
TRBV9	TRBJ1-6	CASSVDGTLSSYNSPLHF
TRBV6-2/TRBV6-3	TRBJ2-5	CASSYFDSILQETQYF
TRBV7-9	TRBJ1-2	CASSLDAALSGGRNGYTF
TRBV6-2/TRBV6-3	TRBJ2-7	CASRAGTDTYEQYF
TRBV19	TRBJ1-4	CASSISVRLRTTTNEKLFF
TRBV20-1	TRBJ2-7	CSARSPSEIYEQYF
TRBV5-1	TRBJ1-4	CASSLDFGGKLFF
TRBV12-3/TRBV12-4	TRBJ1-1	CASSLVGGRDVGGNTEAFF
TRBV15	TRBJ1-1	CATSSTGGSAEAFF
TRBV4-1	TRBJ2-5	CASSQDVVRQGGETQYF